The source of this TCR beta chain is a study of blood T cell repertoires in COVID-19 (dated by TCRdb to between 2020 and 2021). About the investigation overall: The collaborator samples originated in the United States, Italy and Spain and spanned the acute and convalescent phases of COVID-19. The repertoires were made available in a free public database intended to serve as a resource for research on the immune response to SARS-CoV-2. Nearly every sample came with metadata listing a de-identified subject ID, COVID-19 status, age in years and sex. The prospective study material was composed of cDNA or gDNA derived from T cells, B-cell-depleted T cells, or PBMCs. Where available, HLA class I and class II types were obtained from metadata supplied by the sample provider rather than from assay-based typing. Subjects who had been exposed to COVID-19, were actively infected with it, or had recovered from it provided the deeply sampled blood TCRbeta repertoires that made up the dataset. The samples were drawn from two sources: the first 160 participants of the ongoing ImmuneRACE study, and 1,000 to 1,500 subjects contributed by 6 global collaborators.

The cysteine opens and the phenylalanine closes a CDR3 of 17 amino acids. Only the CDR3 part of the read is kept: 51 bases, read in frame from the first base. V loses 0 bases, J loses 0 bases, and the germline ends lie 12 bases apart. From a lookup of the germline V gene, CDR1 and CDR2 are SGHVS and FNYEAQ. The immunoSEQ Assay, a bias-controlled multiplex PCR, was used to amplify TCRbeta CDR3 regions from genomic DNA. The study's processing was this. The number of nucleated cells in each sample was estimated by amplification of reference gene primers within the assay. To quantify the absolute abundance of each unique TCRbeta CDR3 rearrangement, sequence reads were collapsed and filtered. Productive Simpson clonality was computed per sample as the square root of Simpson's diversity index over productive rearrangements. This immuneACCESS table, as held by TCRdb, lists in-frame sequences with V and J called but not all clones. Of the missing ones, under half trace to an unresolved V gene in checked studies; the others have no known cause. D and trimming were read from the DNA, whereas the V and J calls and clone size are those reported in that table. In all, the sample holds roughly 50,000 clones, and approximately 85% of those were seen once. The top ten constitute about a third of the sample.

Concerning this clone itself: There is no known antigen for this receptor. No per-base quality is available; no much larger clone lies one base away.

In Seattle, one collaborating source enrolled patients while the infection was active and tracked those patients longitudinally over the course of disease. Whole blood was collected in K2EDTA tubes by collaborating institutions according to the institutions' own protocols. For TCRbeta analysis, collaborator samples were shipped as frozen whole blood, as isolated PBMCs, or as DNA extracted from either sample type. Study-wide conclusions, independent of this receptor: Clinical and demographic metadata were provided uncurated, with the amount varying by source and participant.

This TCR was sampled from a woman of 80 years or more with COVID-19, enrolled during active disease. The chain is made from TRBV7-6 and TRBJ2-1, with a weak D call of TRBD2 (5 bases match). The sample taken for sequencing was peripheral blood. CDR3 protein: CASSLAQAATSYNEQFF. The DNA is TGTGCCAGCAGCTTAGCCCAAGCGGCCACCTCCTACAATGAGCAGTTCTTC. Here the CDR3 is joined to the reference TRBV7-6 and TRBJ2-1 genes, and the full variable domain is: GAGVSQSPRYKVTKRGQDVALRCDPISGHVSLYWYRQALGQGPEFLTYFNYEAQQDKSGLPNDRFSAERPEGSISTLTIQRTEQRDSAMYRCASSLAQAATSYNEQFFGPGTRLTVL.